These T cell receptor beta chains were read from a single sample in a study of regulatory T cells in long-lasting Graves disease. One entry per CDR3 protein results from TCRdb running MiXCR on the multiplex PCR reads. The sample shows about 240,000 distinct CDR3 sequences, just over 20% of them seen only once. Sequenced material: peripheral blood mononuclear cells (PBMCs), taken at new diagnosis, from a patient treated with antithyroid drugs. The receptors were gathered from a female donor with Graves disease. CDR3s include the opening cysteine and the closing phenylalanine or tryptophan. The order of the fields is J gene, clone size, V gene, D gene, CDR3 protein, CDR3 DNA. D genes are given only for firm matches. Expanded clones are given a class, and other clones once, few, many or no size at all.

TRBJ2-5 many TRBV20-1 NA CSARDPIGGAETQYF TGCAGTGCTAGAGATCCGATCGGTGGGGCAGAGACCCAGTACTTC
TRBJ1-2 NA TRBV28 NA CASQGILQGYGYTF TGTGCCAGCCAGGGGATACTACAGGGCTATGGCTACACCTTC
TRBJ2-1 NA TRBV9 NA CASSVEGYYEQFF TGTGCCAGCAGCGTAGAGGGGTACTATGAGCAGTTCTTC
TRBJ1-4 many TRBV30 NA CAQRTVNEKLFF TGTGCCCAGAGGACCGTTAATGAAAAACTGTTTTTT
TRBJ2-5 many TRBV6-2/TRBV6-3 NA CASSARGAQETQYF TGTGCCAGCAGTGCCCGGGGGGCCCAGGAGACCCAGTACTTC
TRBJ2-6 many TRBV7-9 NA CASSATDTGSGGANVLTF TGTGCCAGCAGCGCGACTGACACGGGGTCGGGCGGGGCCAACGTCCTGACTTTC
TRBJ2-7 many TRBV29-1 TRBD1 CSVDSGGNEQYF TGCAGCGTCGATTCAGGGGGAAACGAGCAGTACTTC
TRBJ2-7 many TRBV10-3 TRBD2 CAMGSGGYEQYF TGTGCCATGGGGAGCGGGGGGTACGAGCAGTACTTC
TRBJ2-1 NA TRBV3-1 NA CASSQVIAAYNEQFF TGTGCCAGCAGCCAAGTTATAGCGGCATACAATGAGCAGTTCTTC
TRBJ2-1 NA TRBV19 NA CASSGWAYNEQFF TGTGCCAGTTCTGGGTGGGCCTACAATGAGCAGTTCTTC
TRBJ1-1 many TRBV3-1 TRBD1 CASSRQGVGTEAFF TGTGCCAGCAGCCGACAGGGGGTAGGGACTGAAGCTTTCTTT
TRBJ1-4 few TRBV28 NA CASRDTATNEKLFF TGTGCCAGCAGGGACACTGCAACTAATGAAAAACTGTTTTTT
TRBJ2-7 NA TRBV15 TRBD1 CATSRDWGQKIYEQYF TGTGCCACCAGCAGAGATTGGGGACAGAAAATATACGAGCAGTACTTC
TRBJ2-1 many TRBV28 TRBD2 CASSFMGLYNEQFF TGTGCCAGCAGTTTTATGGGACTATACAATGAGCAGTTCTTC
TRBJ2-5 NA TRBV5-1 NA CAGSSTGRAAETQYF TGCGCCGGCAGTTCTACAGGGCGCGCGGCAGAGACCCAGTACTTC
TRBJ2-3 many TRBV7-6 NA CASSLGLRARTDTQYF TGTGCCAGCAGCTTAGGTCTTCGGGCGCGCACAGATACGCAGTATTTT
TRBJ2-5 many TRBV20-1 NA CSAPSRETQYF TGCAGTGCTCCCAGCCGGGAGACCCAGTACTTC
TRBJ2-3 many TRBV20-1 TRBD2 CSAPVGGRVTGTQYF TGCAGTGCTCCGGTGGGCGGGAGGGTCACGGGTACGCAGTATTTT
TRBJ2-1 many TRBV11-2 NA CASSDTRDLLYNEQFF TGTGCCAGCAGCGACACCCGGGACTTACTCTACAATGAGCAGTTCTTC
TRBJ2-1 few TRBV4-1 TRBD2 CASSRRQSSGGPEFYNEQFF TGCGCCAGCAGCCGTCGTCAATCTAGCGGGGGGCCGGAGTTCTACAATGAGCAGTTCTTC
TRBJ2-7 NA TRBV6-1 NA CASSTAWAGPTGEQYF TGTGCCAGCAGCACGGCATGGGCCGGGCCCACCGGGGAGCAGTACTTC
TRBJ2-7 many TRBV3-1 NA CASSQVASSPYEQYF TGTGCCAGCAGCCAAGTGGCATCTTCCCCCTACGAGCAGTACTTC
TRBJ2-1 many TRBV6-5 TRBD2 CASSYEVAGLYNEQFF TGTGCCAGCAGTTACGAGGTAGCGGGATTGTACAATGAGCAGTTCTTC
TRBJ2-1 once TRBV5-5 NA CASSSAVGSYNEQFF TGTGCCAGCAGCTCAGCTGTGGGCTCCTACAATGAGCAGTTCTTC
TRBJ2-7 NA TRBV20-1 NA CSSNPEAYEQYF TGCAGCTCCAACCCGGAGGCCTACGAGCAGTACTTC
TRBJ2-1 many TRBV20-1 TRBD2 CSAKRGNYNEQFF TGCAGTGCTAAGCGGGGAAACTACAATGAGCAGTTCTTC
TRBJ2-5 NA TRBV7-2 NA CASSLAASERGETQYF TGTGCCAGCAGCTTAGCTGCTAGCGAGAGAGGAGAGACCCAGTACTTC
TRBJ2-6 many TRBV5-1 NA CASSLDSGSGANVLTF TGCGCCAGCAGCTTGGATTCGGGCTCTGGGGCCAACGTCCTGACTTTC
TRBJ2-7 NA TRBV9 NA CASSVGTVDYEQYF TGTGCCAGCAGCGTAGGAACCGTAGACTACGAGCAGTACTTC
TRBJ2-2 NA TRBV5-6 NA CASSTPERDTGELFF TGTGCCAGCAGCACCCCTGAGCGGGACACCGGGGAGCTGTTTTTT
TRBJ1-6 NA TRBV7-8 NA CASSLNARGGGSPLHF TGTGCCAGCAGCTTAAATGCCAGGGGAGGAGGTTCACCCCTCCACTTT
TRBJ1-5 many TRBV28 NA CASARGGIGPQHF TGTGCCAGCGCCCGCGGGGGTATCGGGCCCCAGCATTTT
TRBJ1-2 many TRBV6-1 NA CASSSGTLNYGYTF TGTGCCAGCAGCTCCGGGACACTAAACTATGGCTACACCTTC
TRBJ1-5 NA TRBV12-5 NA CASGLVTGREFTQPQHF TGTGCTAGTGGTTTGGTAACAGGAAGGGAGTTTACCCAGCCCCAGCATTTT
TRBJ2-7 many TRBV12-3/TRBV12-4 NA CASSFRSDGSKQYF TGTGCCAGCAGTTTTCGGTCGGACGGGAGCAAGCAGTACTTC
TRBJ2-4 NA TRBV9 NA CASSVGSIQYF TGTGCCAGCAGCGTAGGTAGTATTCAGTACTTC
TRBJ2-2 many TRBV6-1 NA CASSQLTGNTGELFF TGTGCCAGCAGTCAACTTACAGGGAACACCGGGGAGCTGTTTTTT
TRBJ2-3 many TRBV5-1 NA CASSLADRTDTQYF TGCGCCAGCAGCTTGGCCGATCGCACAGATACGCAGTATTTT
TRBJ2-5 many TRBV7-2 TRBD2 CASSLGLAVQETQYF TGTGCCAGCAGCTTAGGGCTAGCGGTCCAGGAGACCCAGTACTTC
TRBJ2-3 NA TRBV2 TRBD1 CASRSGTGGPDTQYF TGTGCCAGCAGGTCCGGGACAGGGGGACCAGATACGCAGTATTTT
TRBJ2-7 many TRBV10-1 NA CASSEWTEAPEQYF TGCGCCAGCAGTGAATGGACCGAAGCCCCCGAGCAGTACTTC
TRBJ1-3 few TRBV7-2 TRBD1 CASSFGALGQGGNLDF TGTGCCAGCAGCTTTGGGGCTCTGGGACAGGGTGGTAATCTGGATTTT
TRBJ1-2 many TRBV20-1 NA CSVSGLGERFGGYTF TGCAGTGTCAGTGGGCTAGGGGAGAGGTTTGGTGGCTACACCTTC
TRBJ2-3 many TRBV24-1 TRBD2 CATSAGLAGETDTQYF TGTGCCACCAGTGCGGGACTAGCGGGGGAGACAGATACGCAGTATTTT
TRBJ1-4 many TRBV12-3/TRBV12-4 NA CASRPGQSNEKLFF TGTGCCAGCAGGCCAGGACAGAGTAATGAAAAACTGTTTTTT
TRBJ1-6 NA TRBV19 NA CASSIFRPGNSPLHF TGTGCCAGTAGTATATTCCGACCGGGGAATTCACCCCTCCACTTT